The clone carrying this T cell receptor beta chain showed up just a few times. Antigen specificity is unknown. Libraries of TCR beta came from iRepertoire HTBI primers plus Arm-PCR of CDR3 regions. A single record per CDR3 protein comes from TCRdb applying MiXCR to the multiplex PCR reads. The sample has hundreds of thousands of distinct CDR3 sequences, around 17% seen once. The sample is drawn from a study of regulatory T cells in long-lasting Graves disease. Whole-study results and caveats: Persistent disease was characterized by preferential usage of TRBV28, TRBJ1-2 and TRBJ2-5.

Time point noted: newly diagnosed GD, antithyroid drugs for less than 3 months. RNA from PBMCs was the source of the TCR library. Per germline, CDR1 SEHNR and CDR2 FQNEAQ (reference sequence). CDR3 size: 16 residues. The ends lost 5 bases at V and 5 bases at J; junction bases unmatched: 10. This sample also appeared in a second study, on T cells in Graves' hyperthyroidism and ophthalmopathy. That paper states: An absence of ophthalmopathy progression within 18 months meant stable Graves' hyperthyroidism. Ophthalmopathy could be told apart from stable hyperthyroidism with a 13 V-J model.

This sample comprised peripheral blood mononuclear cells (PBMCs), obtained at new diagnosis, from a patient treated with antithyroid drugs. V usage is TRBV7-9 and J usage is TRBJ2-2; 8 nucleotides line up with TRBD1. This TCR was recovered from a woman aged 25-40 years with Graves disease. DNA of the CDR3: TGTGCCAGCAGCCCCTCCGGGACAGGTTTGACCGGGGAGCTGTTTTTT. It yields the protein CASSPSGTGLTGELFF.